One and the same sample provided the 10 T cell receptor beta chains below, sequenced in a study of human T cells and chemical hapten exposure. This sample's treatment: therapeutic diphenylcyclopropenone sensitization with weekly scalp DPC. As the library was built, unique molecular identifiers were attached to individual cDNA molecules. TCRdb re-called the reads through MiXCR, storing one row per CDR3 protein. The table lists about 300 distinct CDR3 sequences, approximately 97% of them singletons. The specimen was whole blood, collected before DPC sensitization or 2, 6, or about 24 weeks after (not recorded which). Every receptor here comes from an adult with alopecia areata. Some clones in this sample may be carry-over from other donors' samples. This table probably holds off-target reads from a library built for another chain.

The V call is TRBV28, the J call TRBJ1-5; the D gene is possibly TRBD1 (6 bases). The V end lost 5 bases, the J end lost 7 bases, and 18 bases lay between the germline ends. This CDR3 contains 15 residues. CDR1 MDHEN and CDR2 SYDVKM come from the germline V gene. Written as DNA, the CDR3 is TGTGCCAGCAGTGACGGGACACTGGAGGTACAGCCCCAGCATTTT. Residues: CASSDGTLEVQPQHF.

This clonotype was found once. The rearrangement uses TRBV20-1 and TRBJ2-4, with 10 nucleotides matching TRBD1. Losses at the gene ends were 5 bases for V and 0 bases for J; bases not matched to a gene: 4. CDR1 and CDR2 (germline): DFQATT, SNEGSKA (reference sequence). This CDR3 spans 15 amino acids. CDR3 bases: TGCAGTGCTCGACAGGGGGCTCTAGCCAAAAACATTCAGTACTTC. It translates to CSARQGALAKNIQYF.

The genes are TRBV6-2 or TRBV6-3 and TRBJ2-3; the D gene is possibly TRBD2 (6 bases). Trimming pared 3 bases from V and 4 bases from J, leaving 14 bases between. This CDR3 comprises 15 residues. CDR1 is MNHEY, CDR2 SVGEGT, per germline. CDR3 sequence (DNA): TGTGCCAGCAGTTATCAGCCGGGGGTTCCAGATACGCAGTATTTT. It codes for CASSYQPGVPDTQYF.

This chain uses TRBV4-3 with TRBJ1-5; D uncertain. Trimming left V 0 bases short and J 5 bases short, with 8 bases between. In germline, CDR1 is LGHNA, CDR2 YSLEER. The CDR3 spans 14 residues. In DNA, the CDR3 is TGCGCCAGCAGCCAAGAGGGAGTAGATCAGCCCCAGCATTTT. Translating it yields CASSQEGVDQPQHF.

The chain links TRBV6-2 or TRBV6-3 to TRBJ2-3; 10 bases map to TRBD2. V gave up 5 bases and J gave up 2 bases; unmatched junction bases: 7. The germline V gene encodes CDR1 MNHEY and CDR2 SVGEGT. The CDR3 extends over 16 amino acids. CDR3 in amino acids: CASSPSLAGTTDTQYF. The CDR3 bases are TGTGCCAGCAGTCCATCACTAGCGGGGACCACAGATACGCAGTATTTT.

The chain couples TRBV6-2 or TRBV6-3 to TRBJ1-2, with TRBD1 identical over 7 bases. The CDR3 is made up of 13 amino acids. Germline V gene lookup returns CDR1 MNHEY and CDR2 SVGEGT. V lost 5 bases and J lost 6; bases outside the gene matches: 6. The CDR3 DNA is TGTGCCAGCAGTCTACAGGGGCCGGATGGCTACACCTTC. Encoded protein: CASSLQGPDGYTF.

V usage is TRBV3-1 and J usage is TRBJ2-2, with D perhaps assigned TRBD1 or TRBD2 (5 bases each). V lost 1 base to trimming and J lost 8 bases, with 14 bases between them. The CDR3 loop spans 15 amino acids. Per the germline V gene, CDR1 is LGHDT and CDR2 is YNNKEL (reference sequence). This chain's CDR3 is CASSQGQPGLGELFF. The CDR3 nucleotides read TGTGCCAGCAGCCAAGGACAGCCGGGATTAGGGGAGCTGTTTTTT.

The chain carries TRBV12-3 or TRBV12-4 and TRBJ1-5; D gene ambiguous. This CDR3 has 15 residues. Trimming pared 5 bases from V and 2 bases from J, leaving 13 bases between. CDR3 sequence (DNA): TGTGCCAGCAGTCGACCGGGCTCGGGCAATCAGCCCCAGCATTTT. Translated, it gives CASSRPGSGNQPQHF.

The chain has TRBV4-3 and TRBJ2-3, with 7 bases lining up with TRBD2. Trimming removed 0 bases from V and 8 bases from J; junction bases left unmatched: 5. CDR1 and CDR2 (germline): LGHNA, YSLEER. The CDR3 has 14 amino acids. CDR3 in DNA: TGCGCCAGCAGCCAAGAAGGGGAGGGGCCTACGCAGTATTTT. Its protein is CASSQEGEGPTQYF.

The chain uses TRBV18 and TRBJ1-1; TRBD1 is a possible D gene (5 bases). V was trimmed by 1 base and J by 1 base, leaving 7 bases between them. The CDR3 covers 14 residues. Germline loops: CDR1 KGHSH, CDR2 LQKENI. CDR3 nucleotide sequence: TGTGCCAGCTCACCACTAGGACAGAACACTGAAGCTTTCTTT. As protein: CASSPLGQNTEAFF.